This TCR beta chain was identified during a study of CD8+CD57+ T cells in acquired aplastic anemia. Study summary: Sorted CD4+ and CD8+ cells gave an average of approximately 3 ug of DNA.

The CDR3 is 15 amino acids. Germline loops: CDR1 LGHNT, CDR2 FRNRAP. Regarding this clonotype: Being one base from a much bigger clone, this may be a read error.

CD8+CD57+ cell expansion had been shown by flow cytometry in patients chosen for sequencing. The TCR beta profiling, which covered VDJ combination and CDR3 sequence, was carried out using genomic DNA as the template. TCRdb used MiXCR to reprocess the reads, holding one entry per CDR3 protein. Counted here are about 180,000 distinct CDR3 sequences, 40% to 50% occurring once; the ten biggest clones make up more than 0.95%. This TCR derives from a human donor with aplastic anemia. This sequence joins TRBV12-5 and TRBJ2-1; 9 bases are a match to TRBD2. Sequencing was carried out using sorted CD4+, CD8+, or CD8+CD57+ T cells (not recorded which) from PBMCs. The CDR3 spells CASAPSGGIYNEQLF. The CDR3 DNA follows: TGTGCTAGTGCCCCAAGCGGGGGGATCTACAATGAGCAGCTCTTC.